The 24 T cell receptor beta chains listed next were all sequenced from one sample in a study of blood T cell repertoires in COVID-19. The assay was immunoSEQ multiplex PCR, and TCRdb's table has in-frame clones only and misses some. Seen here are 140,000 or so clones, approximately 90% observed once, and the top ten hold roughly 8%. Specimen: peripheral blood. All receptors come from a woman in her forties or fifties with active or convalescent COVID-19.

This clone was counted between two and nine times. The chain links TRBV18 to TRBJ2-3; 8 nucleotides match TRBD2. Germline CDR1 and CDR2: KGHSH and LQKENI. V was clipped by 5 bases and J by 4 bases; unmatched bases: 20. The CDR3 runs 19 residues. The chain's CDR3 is CASSASTLRPGLDADTQYF. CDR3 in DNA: TGTGCCAGCTCAGCCTCGACCCTCAGACCGGGACTAGACGCAGATACGCAGTATTTT.

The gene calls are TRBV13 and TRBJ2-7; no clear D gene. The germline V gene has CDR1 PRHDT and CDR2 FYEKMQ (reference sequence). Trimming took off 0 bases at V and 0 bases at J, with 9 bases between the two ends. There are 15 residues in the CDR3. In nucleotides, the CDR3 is TGTGCCAGCAGCTTAGGGGTAGCCAGCTCCTACGAGCAGTACTTC. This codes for CASSLGVASSYEQYF.

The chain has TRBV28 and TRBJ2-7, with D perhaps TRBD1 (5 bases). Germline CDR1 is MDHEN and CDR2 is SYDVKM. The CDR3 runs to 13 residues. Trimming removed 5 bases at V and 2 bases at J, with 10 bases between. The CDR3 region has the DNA TGTGCCAGCAGTGTCAGGGAACCCTACGAGCAGTACTTC. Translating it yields CASSVREPYEQYF.

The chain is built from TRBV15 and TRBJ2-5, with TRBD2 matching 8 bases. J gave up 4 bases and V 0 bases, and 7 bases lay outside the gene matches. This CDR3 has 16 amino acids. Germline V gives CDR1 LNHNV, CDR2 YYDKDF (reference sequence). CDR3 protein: CATSRDRAGGVETQYF. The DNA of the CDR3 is TGTGCCACCAGCAGAGATCGGGCGGGAGGCGTAGAGACCCAGTACTTC.

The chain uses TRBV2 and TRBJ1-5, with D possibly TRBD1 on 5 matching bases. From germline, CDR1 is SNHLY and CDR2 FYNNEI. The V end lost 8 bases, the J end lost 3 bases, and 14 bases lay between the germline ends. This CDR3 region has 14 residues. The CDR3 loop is CASLPDSHNQPQHF. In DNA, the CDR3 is TGTGCCAGCCTGCCAGACAGCCACAATCAGCCCCAGCATTTT.

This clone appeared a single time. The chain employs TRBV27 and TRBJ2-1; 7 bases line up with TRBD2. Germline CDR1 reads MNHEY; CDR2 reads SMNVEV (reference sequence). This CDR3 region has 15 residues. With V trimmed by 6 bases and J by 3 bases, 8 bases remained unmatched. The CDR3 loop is CASSDRWGGYNEQFF. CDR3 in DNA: TGTGCCAGCAGCGACAGATGGGGGGGCTACAATGAGCAGTTCTTC.

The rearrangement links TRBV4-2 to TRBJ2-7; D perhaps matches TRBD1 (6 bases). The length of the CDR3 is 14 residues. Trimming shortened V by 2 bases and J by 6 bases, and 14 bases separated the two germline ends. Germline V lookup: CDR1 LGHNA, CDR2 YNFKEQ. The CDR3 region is CASSQFTGNSEQYF. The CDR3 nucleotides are TGTGCCAGCAGCCAATTCACAGGGAACAGCGAGCAGTACTTC.

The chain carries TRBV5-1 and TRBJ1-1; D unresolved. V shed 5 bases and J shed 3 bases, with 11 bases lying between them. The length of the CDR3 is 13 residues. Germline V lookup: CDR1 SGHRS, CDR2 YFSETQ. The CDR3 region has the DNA TGCGCCAGCAGGGCGACAAGTTACACTGAAGCTTTCTTT. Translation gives CASRATSYTEAFF.

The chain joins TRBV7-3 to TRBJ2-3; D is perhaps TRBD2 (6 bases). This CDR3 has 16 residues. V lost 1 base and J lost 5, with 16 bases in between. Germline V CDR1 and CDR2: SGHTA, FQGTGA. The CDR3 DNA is TGTGCCAGCAGCTTAATAGGAGGGAGCGTTAGAGATACGCAGTATTTT. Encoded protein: CASSLIGGSVRDTQYF.

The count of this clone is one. The DNA for the CDR3 is TGTGCCAGTAGTAACATCGTTGGGGCTTGGGCCGAGCAGTACTTC. Translation: CASSNIVGAWAEQYF. The genes are TRBV19 and TRBJ2-7; the D gene is possibly TRBD1 (5 bases). The CDR3 has 15 amino acids. The germline CDR1 and CDR2 sequences are LNHDA and SQIVND (reference sequence). Trimming pared 4 bases from V and 6 bases from J, leaving 19 bases between. Drawing the rest from reference TRBV19 and TRBJ2-7, the complete variable domain is DGGITQSPKYLFRKEGQNVTLSCEQNLNHDAMYWYRQDPGQGLRLIYYSQIVNDFQKGDIAEGYSVSREKKESFPLTVTSAQKNPTAFYLCASSNIVGAWAEQYFGPGTRLTVT.

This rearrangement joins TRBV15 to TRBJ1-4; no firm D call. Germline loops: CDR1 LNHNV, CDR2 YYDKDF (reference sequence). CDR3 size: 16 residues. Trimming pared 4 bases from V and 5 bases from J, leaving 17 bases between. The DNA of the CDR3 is TGTGCCACCAGCACCGGTCCCGGCAGTAGCAATGAAAAACTGTTTTTT. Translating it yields CATSTGPGSSNEKLFF.

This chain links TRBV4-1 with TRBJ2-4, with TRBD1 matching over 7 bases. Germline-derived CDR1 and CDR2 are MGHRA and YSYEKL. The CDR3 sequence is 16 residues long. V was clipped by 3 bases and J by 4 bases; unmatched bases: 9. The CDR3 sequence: CASSHPSGDRKNIQYF. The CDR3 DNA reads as TGCGCCAGCAGCCACCCCTCTGGGGACAGAAAAAACATTCAGTACTTC.

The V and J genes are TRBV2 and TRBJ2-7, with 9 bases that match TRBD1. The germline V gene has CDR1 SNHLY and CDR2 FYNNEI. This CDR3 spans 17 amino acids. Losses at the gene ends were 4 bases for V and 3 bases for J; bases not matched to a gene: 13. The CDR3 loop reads CASSAGTKQGAFYEQYF. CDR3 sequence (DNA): TGTGCCAGCAGTGCCGGTACTAAACAGGGGGCCTTCTACGAGCAGTACTTC.

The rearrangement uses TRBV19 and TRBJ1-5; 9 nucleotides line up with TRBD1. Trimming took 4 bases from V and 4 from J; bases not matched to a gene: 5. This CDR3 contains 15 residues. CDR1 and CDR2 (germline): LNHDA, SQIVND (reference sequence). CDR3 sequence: CASSTGQGNNQPQHF. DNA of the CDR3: TGTGCCAGTAGTACTGGACAGGGGAATAATCAGCCCCAGCATTTT.

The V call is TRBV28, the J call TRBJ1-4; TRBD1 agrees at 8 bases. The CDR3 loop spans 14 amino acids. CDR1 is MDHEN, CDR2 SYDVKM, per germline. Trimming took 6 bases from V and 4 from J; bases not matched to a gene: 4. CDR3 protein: CASSSGTGNEKLFF. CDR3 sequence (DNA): TGTGCCAGCAGCTCCGGGACAGGTAATGAAAAACTGTTTTTT.

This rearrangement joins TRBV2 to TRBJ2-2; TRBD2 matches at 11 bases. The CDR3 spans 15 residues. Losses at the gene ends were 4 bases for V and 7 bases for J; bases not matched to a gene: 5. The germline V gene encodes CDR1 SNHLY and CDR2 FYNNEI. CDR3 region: CASSATSGGNGELFF. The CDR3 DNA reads TGTGCCAGCAGTGCCACTAGCGGGGGTAACGGGGAGCTGTTTTTT.

CDR3 amino acids: CSVVRGGGPSGTQYF. CDR3 coding DNA: TGCAGCGTCGTCCGGGGCGGGGGCCCGTCCGGGACCCAGTACTTC. The V call is TRBV29-1, the J call TRBJ2-5; weak D call: TRBD2 (7 bases). This CDR3 region has 15 residues. The germline V gene has CDR1 SQVTM and CDR2 ANQGSEA. The V end was cut by 6 bases, the J end by 7 bases, with 24 bases between.

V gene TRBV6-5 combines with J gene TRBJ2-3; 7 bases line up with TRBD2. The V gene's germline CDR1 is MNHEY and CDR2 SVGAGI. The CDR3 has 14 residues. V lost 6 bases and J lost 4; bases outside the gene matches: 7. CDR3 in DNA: TGTGCCAGCAGACGACTAGCTGGCTCAGATACGCAGTATTTT. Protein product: CASRRLAGSDTQYF.

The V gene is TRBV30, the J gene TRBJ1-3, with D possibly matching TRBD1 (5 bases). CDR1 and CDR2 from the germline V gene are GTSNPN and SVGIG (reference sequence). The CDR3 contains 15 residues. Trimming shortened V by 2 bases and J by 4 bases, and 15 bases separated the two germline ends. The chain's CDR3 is CAWSRKGLEGNTIYF. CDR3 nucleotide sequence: TGTGCCTGGAGTAGGAAGGGGTTGGAAGGAAACACCATATATTTT. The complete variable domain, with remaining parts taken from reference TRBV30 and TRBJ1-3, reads SQTIHQWPATLVQPVGSPLSLECTVEGTSNPNLYWYRQAAGRGLQLLFYSVGIGQISSEVPQNLSASRPQDRQFILSSKKLLLSDSGFYLCAWSRKGLEGNTIYFGEGSWLTVV.

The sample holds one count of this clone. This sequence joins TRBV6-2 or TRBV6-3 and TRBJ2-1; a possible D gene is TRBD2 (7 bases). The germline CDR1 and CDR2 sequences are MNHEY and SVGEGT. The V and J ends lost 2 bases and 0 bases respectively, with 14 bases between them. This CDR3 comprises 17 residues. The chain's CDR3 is CASSYLRGGSSYNEQFF. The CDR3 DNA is TGTGCCAGCAGTTACCTACGCGGGGGCAGCTCCTACAATGAGCAGTTCTTC.

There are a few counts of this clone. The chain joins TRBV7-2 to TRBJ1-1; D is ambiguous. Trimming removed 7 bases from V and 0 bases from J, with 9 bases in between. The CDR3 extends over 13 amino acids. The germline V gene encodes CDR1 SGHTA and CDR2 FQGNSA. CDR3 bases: TGTGCCAGCAAGGAGTACATGAACACTGAAGCTTTCTTT. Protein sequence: CASKEYMNTEAFF.

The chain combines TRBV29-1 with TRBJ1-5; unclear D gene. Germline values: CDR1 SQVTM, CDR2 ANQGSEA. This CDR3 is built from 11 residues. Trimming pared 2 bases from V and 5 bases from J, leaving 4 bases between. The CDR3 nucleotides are TGCAGCGTTGAACGGTATCAGCCCCAGCATTTT. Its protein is CSVERYQPQHF.

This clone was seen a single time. CDR3 sequence reads: CASSTDREKTEAFF. DNA of the CDR3: TGTGCCAGCAGCACGGACAGGGAGAAGACTGAAGCTTTCTTT. The V and J genes are TRBV5-4 and TRBJ1-1; 8 nucleotides match TRBD1. Trimming removed 4 bases from V and 5 bases from J; junction bases left unmatched: 7. Germline V lookup: CDR1 SGHNT, CDR2 YYREEE (reference sequence). CDR3 size: 14 residues.

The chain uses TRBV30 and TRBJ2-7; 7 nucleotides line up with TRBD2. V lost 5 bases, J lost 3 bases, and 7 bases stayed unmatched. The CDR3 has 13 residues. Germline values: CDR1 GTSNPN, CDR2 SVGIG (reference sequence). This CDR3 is CAWDTSDGYEQYF. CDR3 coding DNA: TGTGCCTGGGATACTAGCGATGGCTACGAGCAGTACTTC.